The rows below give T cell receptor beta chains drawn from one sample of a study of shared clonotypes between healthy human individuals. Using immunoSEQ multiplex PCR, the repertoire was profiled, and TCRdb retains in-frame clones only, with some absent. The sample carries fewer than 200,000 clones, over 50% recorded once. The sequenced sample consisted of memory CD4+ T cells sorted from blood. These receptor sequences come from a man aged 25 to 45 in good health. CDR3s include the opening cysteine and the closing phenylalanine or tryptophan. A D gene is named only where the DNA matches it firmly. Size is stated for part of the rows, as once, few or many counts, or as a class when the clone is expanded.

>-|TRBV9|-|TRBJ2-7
CASSVRGQGDEQYF
TGTGCCAGCAGCGTACGCGGACAAGGCGACGAGCAGTACTTC
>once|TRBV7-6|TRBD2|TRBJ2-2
CASSHTKSHLAEAYTGELFF
TGTGCCAGCAGCCACACCAAGTCCCATCTAGCGGAAGCCTACACCGGGGAGCTGTTTTTT
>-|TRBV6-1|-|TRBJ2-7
CASREGAGDIYEQYF
TGTGCCAGCAGGGAAGGGGCAGGGGACATCTACGAGCAGTACTTC
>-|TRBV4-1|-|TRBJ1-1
CASSHRQDTEAFF
TGCGCCAGCAGCCACAGACAGGACACTGAAGCTTTCTTT
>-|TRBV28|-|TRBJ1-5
CASKASLEPQHF
TGTGCCAGCAAGGCAAGCCTGGAGCCCCAGCATTTT
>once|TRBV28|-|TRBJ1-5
CASSLWGPQPQHF
TGTGCCAGCAGTTTATGGGGCCCTCAGCCCCAGCATTTT
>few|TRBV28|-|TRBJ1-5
CASSGGRFGYQPQHF
TGTGCCAGCAGTGGGGGACGGTTTGGATACCAGCCCCAGCATTTT
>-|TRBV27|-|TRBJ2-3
CASSRLGTQYF
TGTGCCAGCAGCCGGTTGGGTACGCAGTATTTT
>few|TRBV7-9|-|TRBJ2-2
CASSLVITGELFF
TGTGCCAGCAGCCTCGTTATCACCGGGGAGCTGTTTTTT
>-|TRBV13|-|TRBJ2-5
CASSPGETQYF
TGTGCCAGCAGCCCCGGGGAGACCCAGTACTTC
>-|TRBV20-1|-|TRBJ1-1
CSARFGSEAFF
TGCAGTGCTAGATTCGGTTCCGAAGCTTTCTTT
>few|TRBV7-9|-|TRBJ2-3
CASTPGGYTIRGTDTQYF
TGTGCCAGCACCCCCGGAGGGTACACGATACGGGGCACAGATACGCAGTATTTT
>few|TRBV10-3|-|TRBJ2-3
CAISYPGTDTQYF
TGTGCCATCAGTTATCCGGGCACAGATACGCAGTATTTT
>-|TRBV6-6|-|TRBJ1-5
CASSQTAFNQPQHF
TGTGCCAGCAGCCAGACCGCCTTCAATCAGCCCCAGCATTTT
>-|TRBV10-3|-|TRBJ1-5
CAISESLGPGDNQPQHF
TGTGCCATCAGTGAGTCTTTGGGGCCAGGGGATAATCAGCCCCAGCATTTT
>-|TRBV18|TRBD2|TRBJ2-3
CASSPRLAGSTDTQYF
TGTGCCAGCTCACCACGACTAGCGGGAAGCACAGATACGCAGTATTTT
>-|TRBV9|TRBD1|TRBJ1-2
CASSVEGGGGANYGYTF
TGTGCCAGCAGCGTAGAGGGAGGGGGCGGCGCTAACTATGGCTACACCTTC
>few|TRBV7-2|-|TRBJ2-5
CASSLVGAETQYF
TGTGCCAGCAGCTTAGTGGGGGCAGAGACCCAGTACTTC
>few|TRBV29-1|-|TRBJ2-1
CSVEEPNEQFF
TGCAGCGTTGAAGAGCCCAATGAGCAGTTCTTC
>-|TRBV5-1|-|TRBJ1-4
CASSLRGDNEKLFF
TGCGCCAGCAGCTTGAGAGGAGATAATGAAAAACTGTTTTTT
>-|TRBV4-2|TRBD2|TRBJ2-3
CASSQRASGGPATDTQYF
TGTGCCAGCAGCCAACGGGCGTCGGGAGGGCCGGCCACAGATACGCAGTATTTT
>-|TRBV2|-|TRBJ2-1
CASEAPSTYNEQFF
TGTGCCAGCGAGGCCCCGAGTACCTACAATGAGCAGTTCTTC
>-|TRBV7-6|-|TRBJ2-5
CASSLSTGRETQYF
TGTGCCAGCAGCTTGTCGACAGGAAGGGAGACCCAGTACTTC
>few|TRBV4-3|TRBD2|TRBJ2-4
CASSQEGTSVQYF
TGCGCCAGCAGCCAAGAAGGCACTAGCGTTCAGTACTTC
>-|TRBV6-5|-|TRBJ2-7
CASRKRDNYEQYF
TGTGCCAGCAGAAAACGGGACAACTACGAGCAGTACTTC
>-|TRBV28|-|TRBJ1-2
CASSLQPLTQGYTF
TGTGCCAGCAGTTTACAACCCCTCACACAAGGCTACACCTTC
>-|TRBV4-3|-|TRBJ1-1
CASSQDLNTEAFF
TGCGCCAGCAGCCAGGATCTGAACACTGAAGCTTTCTTT
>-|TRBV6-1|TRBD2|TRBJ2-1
CASSQREGGNEQFF
TGTGCCAGCAGCCAGCGGGAGGGGGGCAATGAGCAGTTCTTC